These 13 T cell receptor beta chains were sequenced from one sample in a study of blood T cell repertoires in COVID-19. The protocol was immunoSEQ multiplex PCR, while the TCRdb copy is restricted to in-frame clones and leaves out a portion. The sample yields approximately 63,000 clones, 85% to 90% seen once. The sequenced material came from peripheral blood. The receptors here all came from a woman aged 60-70 years with COVID-19, enrolled during active disease.

The chain carries TRBV27 and TRBJ2-7; TRBD2 is a possible D gene (6 bases). Trimming shortened V by 3 bases and J by 0 bases, and 6 bases separated the two germline ends. Germline V CDR1 and CDR2: MNHEY, SMNVEV (reference sequence). The CDR3 consists of 13 residues. CDR3 nucleotides: TGTGCCAGCAGTTTGGGGGGCTCCTACGAGCAGTACTTC. Amino acids: CASSLGGSYEQYF.

The genes are TRBV30 and TRBJ1-5, with D tentatively TRBD1 (6 bases). The germline V and J ends were trimmed by 0 bases and 4 bases, with 19 bases remaining between them. The CDR3 covers 17 residues. CDR1 and CDR2 from the germline V gene are GTSNPN and SVGIG (reference sequence). The CDR3 loop is CAWSVWQGGGKNQPQHF. DNA for the CDR3: TGTGCCTGGAGTGTATGGCAGGGAGGGGGTAAGAATCAGCCCCAGCATTTT.

Written as DNA, the CDR3 is TGTGCCAGCAGTTATCGCCTCCCGGGCACAGATACGCAGTATTTT. It codes for CASSYRLPGTDTQYF. This chain links TRBV6-2 or TRBV6-3 with TRBJ2-3; D is undetermined. V was cut by 3 bases and J by 1 base, with 11 bases left in between. The CDR3 runs to 15 residues. The germline CDR1 and CDR2 sequences are MNHEY and SVGEGT.

Here the CDR3 DNA reads TGTGCCAGCACCGAGGGAAACTCTAACTATGGCTACACCTTC. Its translation: CASTEGNSNYGYTF. The rearrangement uses TRBV16 and TRBJ1-2; D remains unclear. Germline V gene sequence: CDR1 KGHSY, CDR2 FQNENV. This CDR3 region has 14 residues. V shed 7 bases and J shed 0 bases, with 12 bases lying between them.

This chain joins TRBV19 and TRBJ2-7; the match to TRBD1 covers 11 bases. Germline V gene data show CDR1 as LNHDA and CDR2 as SQIVND (reference sequence). The CDR3 covers 14 residues. J gave up 7 bases and V 6 bases, and 8 bases lay outside the gene matches. In nucleotides, the CDR3 is TGTGCCAGTAGGGCAGGACAGGGGGCGAGGGAGCAGTACTTC. Translated: CASRAGQGAREQYF.

DNA for the CDR3: TGTGCCAGCAGGCCGGGGGGGGCCAGAGGAAACACCATATATTTT. This codes for CASRPGGARGNTIYF. The chain links TRBV7-2 to TRBJ1-3, with D tentatively TRBD1 (6 bases). CDR1 and CDR2 (germline): SGHTA, FQGNSA. Trimming stripped 6 bases from V and 4 bases from J, with 16 bases between. The length of the CDR3 is 15 residues. Complete variable domain (other parts from reference TRBV7-2 and TRBJ1-3): GAGVSQSPSNKVTEKGKDVELRCDPISGHTALYWYRQSLGQGLEFLIYFQGNSAPDKSGLPSDRFSAERTGGSVSTLTIQRTQQEDSAVYLCASRPGGARGNTIYFGEGSWLTVV.

V is TRBV18 and J is TRBJ1-5; D not resolved. The CDR3 is 16 residues long. Germline lookup yields CDR1 KGHSH and CDR2 LQKENI. The germline V and J ends were trimmed by 2 bases and 0 bases, with 11 bases remaining between them. DNA for the CDR3: TGTGCCAGCTCACCATCAAACAGCTATAGCAATCAGCCCCAGCATTTT. Translating it yields CASSPSNSYSNQPQHF.

This sequence joins TRBV6-4 and TRBJ2-1; the match to TRBD2 covers 12 bases. The CDR3 extends over 15 amino acids. The trim removed 6 bases at V and 4 bases at J, leaving 4 bases unmatched. Germline loops: CDR1 MRHNA, CDR2 SNTAGT. In DNA, the CDR3 is TGTGCCAGCAGCAACCTAGCGGGAGGGTACAATGAGCAGTTCTTC. Translation gives CASSNLAGGYNEQFF.

J is TRBJ1-1 and V is TRBV28, with TRBD1 as a possible D gene (6 bases). In germline, CDR1 is MDHEN, CDR2 SYDVKM. Trimming took 6 bases from V and 0 from J, leaving 17 bases between them. The CDR3 is made up of 16 amino acids. The CDR3 DNA follows: TGTGCCAGCAGAAACGACAGGTGGGGCATGAACACTGAAGCTTTCTTT. This codes for CASRNDRWGMNTEAFF.

This chain links TRBV4-2 with TRBJ2-3, with D possibly matching TRBD2 (5 bases). Trimming removed 6 bases from V and 4 bases from J, with 20 bases in between. The CDR3 covers 16 residues. The germline CDR1 and CDR2 sequences are LGHNA and YNFKEQ. The CDR3 DNA reads as TGTGCCAGCAGGGGATTAGGTGGGAGTAGGGCAGATACGCAGTATTTT. Its translation is CASRGLGGSRADTQYF.

The rearrangement links TRBV11-3 to TRBJ1-6; D unresolved. V was pared by 1 base and J by 9 bases, with 13 bases between. CDR1 and CDR2 (germline): SGHNT, YENEEA. The length of the CDR3 is 15 residues. The CDR3 reads CASSLGSGQISPLHF. The CDR3, as DNA: TGTGCCAGCAGCTTAGGATCCGGTCAAATTTCACCCCTCCACTTT.

This chain connects TRBV4-3 to TRBJ1-2, with TRBD1 identical over 8 bases. CDR1 and CDR2 from the germline V gene are LGHNA and YSLEER. V shed 4 bases, J shed 7 bases, and the junction held 5 bases outside the gene matches. The CDR3 runs to 13 residues. CDR3 bases: TGCGCCAGCAGCCCACGGACAGGGTTTGGCTACACCTTC. Protein sequence: CASSPRTGFGYTF.

The V and J genes are TRBV28 and TRBJ2-7, with 9 bases identical to TRBD2. V lost 7 bases, J lost 5 bases, and 6 bases stayed unmatched. From germline, CDR1 is MDHEN and CDR2 SYDVKM. This CDR3 contains 13 residues. DNA of the CDR3: TGTGCCAGCACCTTAGCGGGAGCCCACGAGCAGTACTTC. Translating it yields CASTLAGAHEQYF.